These T cell receptor beta chains were read from a single sample in a study of human T cells and chemical hapten exposure. Via MiXCR, TCRdb re-called the RACE reads, giving one row per CDR3 protein. The sample lists tens of thousands of distinct CDR3 sequences; around 12% were seen once. The sequencing used whole blood, collected in connection with sensitization to the hapten diphenylcyclopropenone (DPC). The receptors were gathered from a middle-aged woman with alopecia areata. Some clones in this sample may be carry-over from other donors' samples. The CDR3 runs from the conserved cysteine through the conserved F or W. D genes are given only for firm matches. Clone size is given for some rows only: seen once, a few or many times, or a class if the clone is expanded.

clone_size j_call v_call d_call cdr3_nt cdr3_aa
medium-sized TRBJ1-6 TRBV28 NA TGTGCCGCGCACCCTCGGCAAAATTCACCCCTCCACTTT CAAHPRQNSPLHF
few TRBJ1-2 TRBV12-3/TRBV12-4 NA TGTGCCAGCAGTCCAGAAGCCTGGAGTGGTGGCTACACCTTC CASSPEAWSGGYTF
many TRBJ1-2 TRBV28 NA TGTGCCAGCGGAGGGCGTTCGACATATGGCTACACCTTC CASGGRSTYGYTF
NA TRBJ2-7 TRBV7-3 NA TGTGCCAGCAGCCCGACAGGCTCTAGCGAGCAGTACTTC CASSPTGSSEQYF
many TRBJ2-3 TRBV7-2 TRBD2 TGTGCCAGCAGCAAGGGGACTAGCGGGTACGATACGCAGTATTTT CASSKGTSGYDTQYF
few TRBJ1-5 TRBV7-2 TRBD1 TGTGCCAGCAGCCCAAGGACAGGGGGCCCCAATCAGCCCCAGCATTTT CASSPRTGGPNQPQHF
NA TRBJ1-5 TRBV29-1 NA TGCAGCGTCGGACAGCAGCCCCAGCATTTT CSVGQQPQHF
many TRBJ2-7 TRBV24-1 NA TGTGCCACCAGTGACACTCCAGGGGGGGAGCAGTACTTC CATSDTPGGEQYF
few TRBJ1-2 TRBV20-1 NA TGCAGTGCTGAAGACAGGCCTACTAACTATGGCTACACCTTC CSAEDRPTNYGYTF
NA TRBJ1-1 TRBV29-1 NA TGCAGCGCCACAGGACTAAACACTGAAGCTTTCTTT CSATGLNTEAFF
NA TRBJ2-2 TRBV20-1 NA TGCAGTGCCCGTAGCCGCACGAACACCGGGGAGCTGTTTTTT CSARSRTNTGELFF
many TRBJ2-5 TRBV5-1 NA TGCGCCAGCAGCAGGGGTAGTACAGAAGAGACCCAGTACTTC CASSRGSTEETQYF
few TRBJ2-7 TRBV4-3 TRBD1 TGCGCCAGCCGATTGACAGGGGGTACCTACGAGCAGTACTTC CASRLTGGTYEQYF
few TRBJ2-7 TRBV2 TRBD2 TGTGCCAGCAGTCTTCTAGCGGGAGACGAGCAGTACTTC CASSLLAGDEQYF
NA TRBJ2-4 TRBV7-8 NA TGTGCCAGCAGCCCAGGAGGGGCCCAAAACATTCAGTACTTC CASSPGGAQNIQYF
few TRBJ2-3 TRBV2 NA TGTGCCAGCAGTGAGCAAGGGTTTCGCACAGATACGCAGTATTTT CASSEQGFRTDTQYF
many TRBJ2-1 TRBV11-2 NA TGTGCCAGCTGTAATGGTGGGGGCTCCTACAATGAGCAGTTCTTC CASCNGGGSYNEQFF
many TRBJ1-2 TRBV11-3 NA TGTGCCAGCACGGTGCCCGAAGGGGATGGCTACACCTTC CASTVPEGDGYTF
NA TRBJ1-2 TRBV20-1 NA TGCAGTGCTAGAGGACACGAAGGGTATGGCTACACCTTC CSARGHEGYGYTF
many TRBJ1-3 TRBV12-3/TRBV12-4 NA TGTGCCAGCAGGGTCCCCGAGGGGAACACCATATATTTT CASRVPEGNTIYF
NA TRBJ1-1 TRBV12-3/TRBV12-4 TRBD1 TGTGCCAGCAGTGCCATCGGACAGGGGATGGGCACTGAAGCTTTCTTT CASSAIGQGMGTEAFF
NA TRBJ2-1 TRBV7-6 TRBD1 TGTGCCAGCAGCTCTAACAGGGGGCGCAACAATGAGCAGTTCTTC CASSSNRGRNNEQFF
many TRBJ1-4 TRBV5-1 TRBD1 TGCGCCAGCAGCTTGGCGGCAGGGGGCGAAAAACTGTTTTTT CASSLAAGGEKLFF
many TRBJ2-5 TRBV5-1 NA TGCGCCAGCAGCTTGGGTCGCGCAGAGACCCAGTACTTC CASSLGRAETQYF
few TRBJ2-5 TRBV9 NA TGTGCCAGCAGCGTAGGGGCCACGGGGGACCAAGAGACCCAGTACTTC CASSVGATGDQETQYF
many TRBJ1-1 TRBV7-9 NA TGTGCCAGCAGCAAGGAGGGGAACACTGAAGCTTTCTTT CASSKEGNTEAFF
NA TRBJ2-1 TRBV10-1 NA TGCGCCAGCAGCCCCAGAACGACCTCCGGCAATGAGCAGTTCTTC CASSPRTTSGNEQFF
few TRBJ2-2 TRBV29-1 NA TGCAGCGTTGAGCGCAGCGCGAACACCGGGGAGCTGTTTTTT CSVERSANTGELFF
many TRBJ2-3 TRBV7-8 NA TGTGCCAGCAGCTACACCACATATACGCAGTATTTT CASSYTTYTQYF
many TRBJ1-4 TRBV7-9 TRBD1 TGTGCCAGCAGCTTCGGAAAGGGACAGTTTAATGAAAAACTGTTTTTT CASSFGKGQFNEKLFF
many TRBJ2-7 TRBV28 TRBD2 TGTGCCAGCACCCCCGGGACTAGCGGGAGTTTAGGCTACGAGCAGTACTTC CASTPGTSGSLGYEQYF
NA TRBJ1-5 TRBV7-2 NA TGTGCCAGCAGCTTAGTATGGGGAGAGGGTCAGCCCCAGCATTTT CASSLVWGEGQPQHF
many TRBJ1-3 TRBV12-5 TRBD1 TGTGCTAGTGGCACTGGGACAGGGCTCTCTGGAAACACCATATATTTT CASGTGTGLSGNTIYF
many TRBJ2-1 TRBV20-1 TRBD2 TGCAGTGCTAGCCCGACTAGCGGGGAATCCTACAATGAGCAGTTCTTC CSASPTSGESYNEQFF
few TRBJ2-5 TRBV6-2/TRBV6-3 TRBD2 TGTGCCAGCTCCCCTGGGGGACTAGCTTTATTGGAGACCCAGTACTTC CASSPGGLALLETQYF
many TRBJ2-7 TRBV4-1 TRBD2 TGCGCCAGCAGCCAAGGGCTAGCGGGCAGGGCAACGTACGAGCAGTACTTC CASSQGLAGRATYEQYF
many TRBJ2-7 TRBV2 NA TGTGCCGGCAGGGGTTCCTACGAGCAGTACTTC CAGRGSYEQYF
many TRBJ2-3 TRBV6-5 TRBD2 TGTGCCAGCACCCCCTCAGCGGGAACAGATACGCAGTATTTT CASTPSAGTDTQYF
medium-sized TRBJ1-2 TRBV7-9 NA TGTGCCAGCAGCTTAGAGGGGTATGGCTACACCTTC CASSLEGYGYTF
many TRBJ2-1 TRBV29-1 NA TGCAGCGCTGGGACTTCCCCGCAGTTCTTC CSAGTSPQFF
many TRBJ2-5 TRBV12-3/TRBV12-4 NA TGTGCCAGCAGCCGAGGTGATAAGGAGACCCAGTACTTC CASSRGDKETQYF
NA TRBJ2-2 TRBV6-2/TRBV6-3 NA TGTGCCAGCAGCCACACCCGGGGCACCGGGGAGCTGTTTTTT CASSHTRGTGELFF
many TRBJ2-1 TRBV20-1 TRBD2 TGCAGTGCTACTGAGCGGGGGAATGAGCAGTTCTTC CSATERGNEQFF
few TRBJ2-7 TRBV28 NA TGTGCCAGCAGTTCGCCGGACGAGCAGTACTTC CASSSPDEQYF
many TRBJ2-1 TRBV11-2 NA TGTGCCAGCAGCTCCCAACGGAACAGGAATGAGCAGTTCTTC CASSSQRNRNEQFF
many TRBJ2-1 TRBV7-2 TRBD1 TGTGCCAGCAGCCCAAAGACAGGGAGCTCCTACAATGAGCAGTTCTTC CASSPKTGSSYNEQFF
NA TRBJ1-6 TRBV9 NA TGTGCCAGCAGCGCGAGATGGGGCCAGGGTGATTCACCCCTCCACTTT CASSARWGQGDSPLHF
many TRBJ1-2 TRBV28 NA TGTGCCAGCAGTTTAACCTCAGCATATGGCTACACCTTC CASSLTSAYGYTF